The clone carrying this T cell receptor beta chain was seen only a few times. The antigen is not known. At sampling all donors were nominally healthy, likely with unrecorded immune exposures. This sample stems from a study of cytomegalovirus exposure and HLA in healthy donors. Regarding the study as a whole: Later analysis suggested most CMV-associated TCR beta chains were HLA-restricted. Later analysis demonstrated an association between a missense DCLRE1C variant and TCR beta V- and J-gene trimming. A list of around 150 TCR beta chains associated with cytomegalovirus was given.

The PCR made use of 60 Vbeta and 13 Jbeta primers. Only in-frame clones appear in the TCRdb table, and some are missing; sequencing was by immunoSEQ multiplex PCR. Among 130,000 to 150,000 clones listed, 72% were seen once. Germline CDR1 is MNHEY and CDR2 is SMNVEV (reference sequence). V was pared by 4 bases and J by 7 bases, with 3 bases of the junction left unmatched. The CDR3 spans 12 residues. The chain recombines TRBV27 with TRBJ1-1; TRBD1 aligns across 7 bases. Source material: PBMCs. This TCR derives from a man in his forties in good health and CMV-seronegative. CDR3 in amino acids: CASSSYRGEAFF. In DNA, the CDR3 is TGTGCCAGCAGTTCATACAGGGGTGAAGCTTTCTTT.